This TCR beta chain was retrieved from a study of T cell repertoires in cytomegalovirus infection. Notes on this clonotype: The antigen is not known.

TCRdb fed the reads into MiXCR, producing one record per CDR3 protein. The data contain 300,000 to 400,000 distinct CDR3 sequences, roughly 25% of them singletons. Study-level findings and limits: Frequencies of public TCR beta families were cumulated, and this identified carriers of CMV plus the relevant HLA.

Per the germline V gene, CDR1 is LGHNA and CDR2 is YNFKEQ. This CDR3 region has 15 residues. V lost 1 base to trimming and J lost 3 bases, with 12 bases between them. This material consisted of cultured PBMCs, taken from culture after CMV antigen stimulation. This receptor was obtained from a human donor in good health (CMV status not recorded). Some clones in this sample may be carry-over from other donors' samples. The rearrangement uses TRBV4-2 and TRBJ1-2; tentatively, D is TRBD1 (5 bases). CDR3 sequence reads: CASSQVNQGDYGYTF. CDR3 in DNA: TGTGCCAGCAGCCAAGTCAACCAAGGGGACTATGGCTACACCTTC.